One T cell receptor beta chain is described in this entry. Its matching antigen is unknown. Germline CDR1 is KGHSH and CDR2 is LQKENI. V was clipped by 1 base and J by 5 bases; unmatched bases: 14. CDR3 length: 17 residues. The data derive from a study of shared clonotypes between healthy human individuals. The repertoire was sequenced with immunoSEQ multiplex PCR; TCRdb's copy has only in-frame clones and lacks some. The sample lists approximately 1.5 million clones; around 98% were seen once. The study separated CD4+ cells into CD45RA+ naive and CD45RA-negative memory subsets. Notes on the study in general: The represented genetic and exposure-history diversity was limited by the small number of donors. Compared with memory subsets, naive subsets generally had larger estimated richness.

The chain uses TRBV18 and TRBJ2-7; TRBD1 aligns across 7 bases. The sample consisted of naive CD4+ T cells sorted from blood. Subset in this sample: CD45RA+ positively selected. The source of this sequence is a man aged 30 to 39 in good health. The CDR3 DNA reads TGTGCCAGCTCACCACGACCACAGGGGAACACACGGGACGAGCAGTACTTC. Translating it yields CASSPRPQGNTRDEQYF.